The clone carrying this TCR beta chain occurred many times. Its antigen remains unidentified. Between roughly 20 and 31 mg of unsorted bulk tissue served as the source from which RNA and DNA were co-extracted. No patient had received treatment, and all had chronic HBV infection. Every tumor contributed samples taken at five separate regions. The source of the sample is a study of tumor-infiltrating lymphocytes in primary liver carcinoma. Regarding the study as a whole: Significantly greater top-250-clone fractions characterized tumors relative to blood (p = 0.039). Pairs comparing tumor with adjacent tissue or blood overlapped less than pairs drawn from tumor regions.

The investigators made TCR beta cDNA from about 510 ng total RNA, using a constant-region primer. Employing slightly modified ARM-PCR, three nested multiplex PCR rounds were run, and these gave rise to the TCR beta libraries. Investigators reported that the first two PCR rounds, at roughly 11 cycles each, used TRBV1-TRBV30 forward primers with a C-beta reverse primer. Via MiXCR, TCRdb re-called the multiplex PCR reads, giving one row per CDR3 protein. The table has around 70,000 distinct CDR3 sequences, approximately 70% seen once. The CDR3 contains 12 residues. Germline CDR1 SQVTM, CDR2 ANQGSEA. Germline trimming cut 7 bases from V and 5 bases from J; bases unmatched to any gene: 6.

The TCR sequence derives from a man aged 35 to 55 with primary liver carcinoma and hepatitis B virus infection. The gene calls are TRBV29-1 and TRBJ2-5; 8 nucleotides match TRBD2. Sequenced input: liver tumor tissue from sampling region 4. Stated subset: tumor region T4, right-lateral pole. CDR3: CSGRAGEETQYF. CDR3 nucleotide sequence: TGCAGCGGAAGAGCGGGAGAGGAGACCCAGTACTTC.